The following is a TCR beta chain sequence with its context. Its specificity is not known. These data are taken from a study of cytomegalovirus exposure and HLA in healthy donors. Study at large: In a previous analysis, about 100 million unique TCR beta sequences were found from roughly 200 million T cells.

Study findings and constraints: The productive fraction for most TCR beta V segments was about 87% or about 30% in an earlier analysis. Information on immune exposure was restricted to one variable (CMV serostatus).

The PCR was carried out with 60 Vbeta primers and 13 Jbeta primers. Some clones are missing from TCRdb's copy, which holds only in-frame ones; the method was immunoSEQ multiplex PCR. Here the sample table reports around 51,000 clones. In germline, CDR1 is SGHVS, CDR2 FNYEAQ. V gave up 5 bases and J gave up 6 bases; unmatched junction bases: 5. This CDR3 is 14 amino acids long. Healthy bone marrow donors made up the cohort. The sequence was collected from a man aged 35-49 years in good health and CMV-seropositive. The sample comprised PBMCs. The genes are TRBV7-6 and TRBJ2-1; TRBD1 aligns across 9 bases. For the CDR3, the DNA is TGTGCCAGCAGCACAAGGACAGGGGTCAATGAGCAGTTCTTC. This codes for CASSTRTGVNEQFF.